One sample yielded the 20 T cell receptor beta chains listed below, sequenced in a study of CD8+ T cells in alopecia areata. Treatment described: oral pan-JAK inhibitor, 5-10 mg twice daily. Following RNA extraction, reverse transcription yielded cDNA that acted as the sequencing template. Repertoires were generated with immunoSEQ multiplex PCR, while TCRdb's copy carries only in-frame clones and drops some. The data contain over 200,000 clones, over 60% of them singletons. Specimen: CD4+ T cells sorted from blood, collected at week 4, from a patient treated with tofacitinib. The source of these receptors is a human donor with alopecia areata.

V gene TRBV18 combines with J gene TRBJ2-5, with D perhaps matching TRBD1 (6 bases). This CDR3 is built from 14 residues. CDR1 KGHSH and CDR2 LQKENI come from the germline V gene. V lost 3 bases, J lost 1 base, and 9 bases lay in between. The CDR3 is CASSPGTPQETQYF. CDR3 in DNA: TGTGCCAGCTCACCCGGGACACCCCAAGAGACCCAGTACTTC.

This rearrangement joins TRBV30 to TRBJ1-6; D may be TRBD1 (6 bases). With 0 bases removed from V and 8 bases from J, the gap between germline ends came to 8 bases. This CDR3 is 13 amino acids long. Germline V gene sequence: CDR1 GTSNPN, CDR2 SVGIG (reference sequence). The CDR3 is CAWSVNRDSPLHF. Here the CDR3 DNA reads TGTGCCTGGAGTGTAAACAGGGATTCACCCCTCCACTTT.

A few counts support this clone. The genes are TRBV30 and TRBJ1-1; 10 nucleotides line up with TRBD1. The CDR3 is 15 residues long. Germline V gene lookup returns CDR1 GTSNPN and CDR2 SVGIG (reference sequence). Germline trimming cut 4 bases from V and 5 bases from J; bases unmatched to any gene: 10. The CDR3 loop is CAWTPRDRGRTEAFF. CDR3 DNA sequence: TGTGCCTGGACTCCCCGGGACAGGGGTCGGACTGAAGCTTTCTTT.

This clone appeared a few times. The chain has TRBV7-2 and TRBJ1-2, with TRBD1 as a possible D gene (5 bases). Per germline, CDR1 SGHTA and CDR2 FQGNSA. V was cut by 1 base and J by 8 bases, with 11 bases left in between. The CDR3 spans 13 residues. The CDR3 loop reads CASSLGGSLGYTF. The CDR3 DNA follows: TGTGCCAGCAGCTTAGGGGGCTCGTTAGGCTACACCTTC.

The V call is TRBV7-8, the J call TRBJ2-7, with D possibly being TRBD1 or TRBD2 (6 bases each). V was shortened by 8 bases and J by 9 bases, with 23 bases between the two germline ends. The CDR3 is 14 residues long. Germline lookup yields CDR1 SGHVS and CDR2 FQNEAQ. DNA for the CDR3: TGTGCCAGCGGGACACCAACTTCCGGACTACGGCAGTACTTC. Translating gives CASGTPTSGLRQYF. Using reference TRBV7-8 and TRBJ2-7 for the parts outside the CDR3, the full variable domain is GAGVSQSPRYKVAKRGQDVALRCDPISGHVSLFWYQQALGQGPEFLTYFQNEAQLDKSGLPSDRFFAERPEGSVSTLKIQRTQQEDSAVYLCASGTPTSGLRQYFGPGTRLTVT.

The table lists this clone with a count of one. The CDR3 reads CAWSPRGAEYGYTF. The CDR3 bases are TGTGCCTGGAGTCCTAGGGGGGCAGAGTATGGCTACACCTTC. The rearrangement uses TRBV30 and TRBJ1-2, with D maybe TRBD1 (6 bases). Trimming removed 2 bases from V and 5 bases from J, with 15 bases in between. The CDR3 is 14 residues long. From germline, CDR1 is GTSNPN and CDR2 SVGIG (reference sequence). The variable domain in full, completed from reference TRBV30 and TRBJ1-2, reads SQTIHQWPATLVQPVGSPLSLECTVEGTSNPNLYWYRQAAGRGLQLLFYSVGIGQISSEVPQNLSASRPQDRQFILSSKKLLLSDSGFYLCAWSPRGAEYGYTFGSGTRLTVV.

In its sample, this clone was seen once. This chain uses TRBV5-1 with TRBJ2-2, with D possibly matching TRBD1 (6 bases). The CDR3 loop spans 15 amino acids. Germline V gene data show CDR1 as SGHRS and CDR2 as YFSETQ. V lost 1 base and J lost 5, with 12 bases in between. The CDR3 region is CASSLYGTQTGELFF. In DNA form, the CDR3 reads TGCGCCAGCAGCTTGTACGGGACACAAACCGGGGAGCTGTTTTTT.

Comments on this clone: The sample contains more than one DNA sequence encoding this CDR3. V is TRBV5-6 and J is TRBJ2-5; D gene uncertain. CDR1 and CDR2 from the germline V gene are SGHDT and YYEEEE. The CDR3 is made up of 14 amino acids. Trimming removed 0 bases at V and 1 base at J, with 7 bases between. DNA for the CDR3: TGTGCCAGCAGCTTGGATGGGGTCCAAGAGACCCAGTACTTC. It encodes CASSLDGVQETQYF. Full variable domain (remainder filled in from reference TRBV5-6 and TRBJ2-5): DAGVTQSPTHLIKTRGQQVTLRCSPKSGHDTVSWYQQALGQGPQFIFQYYEEEERQRGNFPDRFSGHQFPNYSSELNVNALLLGDSALYLCASSLDGVQETQYFGPGTRLLVL.

The genes are TRBV6-6 and TRBJ2-7; D not resolved. The CDR3 has 12 amino acids. The germline V and J ends were trimmed by 0 bases and 6 bases, with 6 bases remaining between them. CDR1 is MNHNY and CDR2 is SVGAGI in the germline V gene (reference sequence). CDR3 DNA sequence: TGTGCCAGCAGTTACTCAGTATCCGAGCAGTACTTC. Its protein product is CASSYSVSEQYF.

This rearrangement joins TRBV14 to TRBJ2-3; 8 bases fit TRBD2. Germline V CDR1 and CDR2: SGHDN, FVKESK. CDR3 length equals 14 residues. The ends lost 4 bases at V and 10 bases at J; junction bases unmatched: 10. In nucleotides, the CDR3 is TGTGCCAGCAGCCCAATAATAGCGGGGAGCGCGCAGTATTTT. Protein: CASSPIIAGSAQYF.

The V and J genes are TRBV4-1 and TRBJ2-7; 7 bases map to TRBD1. Germline CDR1 is MGHRA and CDR2 is YSYEKL. The length of the CDR3 is 13 residues. Trimming cost V 0 bases and J 12 bases; bases outside gene matches: 8. CDR3 nucleotides: TGCGCCAGCAGCCAAGAGGTGAGGGGGCATCTGTACTTC. It encodes CASSQEVRGHLYF.

Turning to this clone: Other DNA sequences in the same sample also yield this CDR3. The V and J genes are TRBV5-1 and TRBJ2-5, with D unresolved. Germline lookup yields CDR1 SGHRS and CDR2 YFSETQ. The length of the CDR3 is 13 residues. The ends were cut back, 1 base at V and 2 bases at J, with 6 bases in the middle. CDR3 in amino acids: CASSLTSQETQYF. In nucleotides, the CDR3 is TGCGCCAGCAGCTTGACGTCGCAAGAGACCCAGTACTTC.

A word on this clone: A junction boundary mismatches the germline segment, possibly from a read error. The rearrangement uses TRBV2 and TRBJ2-5; 11 nucleotides line up with TRBD2. The CDR3 sequence is 11 residues long. Germline-derived CDR1 and CDR2 are SNHLY and FYNNEI. CDR3: CASSYPGLADF. The CDR3, as DNA: TGTGCCAGCAGTTACCCGGGACTAGCGGACTTC. Filled out from reference TRBV2 and TRBJ2-5, the complete variable domain reads EPEVTQTPSHQVTQMGQEVILRCVPISNHLYFYWYRQILGQKVEFLVSFYNNEISEKSEIFDDQFSVERPDGSNFTLKIRSTKLEDSAMYFCASSYPGLADFGPGTRLLVL.

The CDR3 DNA sequence: TGTGCCAGCCGAGCCCGCCAGAGGGATACGCAGTATTTT. Its protein is CASRARQRDTQYF. J is TRBJ2-3 and V is TRBV2; no definite D call. Germline values: CDR1 SNHLY, CDR2 FYNNEI. There are 13 residues in the CDR3. The V and J ends lost 8 bases and 6 bases respectively, with 15 bases between them. Full variable domain (outside the CDR3, taken from reference TRBV2 and TRBJ2-3): EPEVTQTPSHQVTQMGQEVILRCVPISNHLYFYWYRQILGQKVEFLVSFYNNEISEKSEIFDDQFSVERPDGSNFTLKIRSTKLEDSAMYFCASRARQRDTQYFGPGTRLTVL.

The J gene is TRBJ1-1, the V gene TRBV7-2; no reliable D call. Per germline, CDR1 SGHTA and CDR2 FQGNSA. CDR3 length: 11 amino acids. Trimming cost V 5 bases and J 8 bases, with 9 bases left between them. The CDR3 coding sequence is TGTGCCAGCAGCCGGCGGGCCGAAGCTTTCTTT. This gives the protein CASSRRAEAFF.

This clone has more than one count but fewer than ten. The V and J genes are TRBV23-1 and TRBJ2-1; D is perhaps TRBD1 (5 bases). TRBV23-1 is an ORF, with its function uncertain. Deletions cut 0 bases from V and 4 bases from J, with 13 bases between. The CDR3 runs 16 residues. The CDR3 DNA follows: TGCGCCAGCAGTCAATCCAGGGCTACGGGTTACAATGAGCAGTTCTTC. Residues: CASSQSRATGYNEQFF.

This chain links TRBV29-1 with TRBJ2-7, with D perhaps TRBD2 (6 bases). CDR1 and CDR2 (germline): SQVTM, ANQGSEA. The CDR3 covers 13 residues. V gave up 6 bases and J gave up 6 bases, with 18 bases separating them. The CDR3 protein is CSVRRTPEGEQYF. CDR3 coding DNA: TGCAGCGTGAGACGGACCCCGGAGGGCGAGCAGTACTTC.

This clone was observed a handful of times. The V call is TRBV7-9, the J call TRBJ2-2; TRBD2 matches at 10 bases. Germline V lookup: CDR1 SEHNR, CDR2 FQNEAQ (reference sequence). With V trimmed by 8 bases and J by 4 bases, 10 bases remained unmatched. The CDR3 totals 16 residues. The CDR3 reads CASGTKTSGFTGELFF. In DNA, the CDR3 is TGTGCCAGCGGCACGAAGACTAGCGGGTTCACCGGGGAGCTGTTTTTT.

The chain employs TRBV5-1 and TRBJ2-7; D tentatively reads TRBD1 or TRBD2 (5 bases each). Germline loops: CDR1 SGHRS, CDR2 YFSETQ. Trimming took 5 bases from V and 5 from J, leaving 14 bases between them. The CDR3 runs to 13 residues. CDR3 amino acids: CASRRDGGDEQYF. The CDR3 bases are TGCGCCAGCAGAAGGGACGGTGGAGACGAGCAGTACTTC. Complete variable domain (other parts from reference TRBV5-1 and TRBJ2-7): KAGVTQTPRYLIKTRGQQVTLSCSPISGHRSVSWYQQTPGQGLQFLFEYFSETQRNKGNFPGRFSGRQFSNSRSEMNVSTLELGDSALYLCASRRDGGDEQYFGPGTRLTVT.

The V and J genes are TRBV5-4 and TRBJ1-2; 7 bases are a match to TRBD1. This CDR3 is 15 amino acids long. The V gene's germline CDR1 is SGHNT and CDR2 YYREEE (reference sequence). V trimming: 3 bases; J trimming: 5 bases; junction bases outside the gene matches: 10. DNA for the CDR3: TGTGCCAGCAGCTCAGGACAGGCGATTCTATATGGCTACACCTTC. This encodes CASSSGQAILYGYTF. The full variable domain, completed using reference TRBV5-4 and TRBJ1-2, is ETGVTQSPTHLIKTRGQQVTLRCSSQSGHNTVSWYQQALGQGPQFIFQYYREEENGRGNFPPRFSGLQFPNYSSELNVNALELDDSALYLCASSSGQAILYGYTFGSGTRLTVV.